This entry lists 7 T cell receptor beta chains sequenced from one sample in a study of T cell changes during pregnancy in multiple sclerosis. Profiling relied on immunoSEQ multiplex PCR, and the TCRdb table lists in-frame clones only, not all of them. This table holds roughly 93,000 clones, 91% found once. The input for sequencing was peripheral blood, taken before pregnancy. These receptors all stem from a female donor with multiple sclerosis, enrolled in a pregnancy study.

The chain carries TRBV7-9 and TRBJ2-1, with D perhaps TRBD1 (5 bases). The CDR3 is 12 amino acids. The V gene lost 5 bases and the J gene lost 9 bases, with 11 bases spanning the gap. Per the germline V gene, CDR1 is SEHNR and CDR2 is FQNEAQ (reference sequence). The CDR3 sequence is CASSLGLGEQFF. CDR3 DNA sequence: TGTGCCAGCAGCCTGGGGCTCGGTGAGCAGTTCTTC.

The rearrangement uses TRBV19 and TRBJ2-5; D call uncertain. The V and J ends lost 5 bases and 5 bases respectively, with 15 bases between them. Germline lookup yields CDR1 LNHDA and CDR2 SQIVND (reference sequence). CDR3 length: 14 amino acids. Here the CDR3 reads CASSPQWASETQYF. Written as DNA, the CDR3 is TGTGCCAGTAGTCCCCAGTGGGCATCGGAGACCCAGTACTTC.

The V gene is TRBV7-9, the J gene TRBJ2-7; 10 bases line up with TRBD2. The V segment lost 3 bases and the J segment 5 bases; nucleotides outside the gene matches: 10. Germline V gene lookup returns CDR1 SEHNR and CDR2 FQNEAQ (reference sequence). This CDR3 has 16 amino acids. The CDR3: CASSFRQTSGFDEQYF. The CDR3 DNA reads TGTGCCAGCAGCTTCCGTCAGACTAGCGGGTTCGACGAGCAGTACTTC.

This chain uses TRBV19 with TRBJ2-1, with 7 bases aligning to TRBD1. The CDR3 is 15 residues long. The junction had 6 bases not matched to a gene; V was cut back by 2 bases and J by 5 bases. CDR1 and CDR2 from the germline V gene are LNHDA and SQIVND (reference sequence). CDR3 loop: CASSITGVNHNEQFF. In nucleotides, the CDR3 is TGTGCCAGTAGTATAACAGGGGTGAATCACAATGAGCAGTTCTTC.

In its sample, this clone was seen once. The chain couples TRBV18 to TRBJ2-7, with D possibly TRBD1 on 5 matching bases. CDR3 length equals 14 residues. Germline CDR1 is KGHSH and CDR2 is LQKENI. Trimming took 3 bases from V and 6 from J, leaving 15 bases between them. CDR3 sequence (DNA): TGTGCCAGCTCACCGGAAAGTCAGGGTCTCGAGCAGTACTTC. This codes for CASSPESQGLEQYF.

As DNA, the CDR3 is TGTGCCAGCAGTTCACATGACCCAGGGGTGAATCAGCCCCAGCATTTT. As protein: CASSSHDPGVNQPQHF. This chain joins TRBV28 and TRBJ1-5, with a tentative D call TRBD1 (6 bases). CDR1 is MDHEN and CDR2 is SYDVKM in the germline V gene. Trimming removed 4 bases at V and 4 bases at J, with 17 bases between. The CDR3 spans 16 residues.

In DNA, the CDR3 is TGTGCCAGCCAAGGAGGGGGAGGGGAAAAACTGTTTTTT. Protein sequence: CASQGGGGEKLFF. V is TRBV2 and J is TRBJ1-4, with D tentatively TRBD1 (6 bases). CDR1 is SNHLY, CDR2 FYNNEI, per germline. The ends were cut back, 8 bases at V and 8 bases at J, with 15 bases in the middle. The CDR3 has 13 residues.